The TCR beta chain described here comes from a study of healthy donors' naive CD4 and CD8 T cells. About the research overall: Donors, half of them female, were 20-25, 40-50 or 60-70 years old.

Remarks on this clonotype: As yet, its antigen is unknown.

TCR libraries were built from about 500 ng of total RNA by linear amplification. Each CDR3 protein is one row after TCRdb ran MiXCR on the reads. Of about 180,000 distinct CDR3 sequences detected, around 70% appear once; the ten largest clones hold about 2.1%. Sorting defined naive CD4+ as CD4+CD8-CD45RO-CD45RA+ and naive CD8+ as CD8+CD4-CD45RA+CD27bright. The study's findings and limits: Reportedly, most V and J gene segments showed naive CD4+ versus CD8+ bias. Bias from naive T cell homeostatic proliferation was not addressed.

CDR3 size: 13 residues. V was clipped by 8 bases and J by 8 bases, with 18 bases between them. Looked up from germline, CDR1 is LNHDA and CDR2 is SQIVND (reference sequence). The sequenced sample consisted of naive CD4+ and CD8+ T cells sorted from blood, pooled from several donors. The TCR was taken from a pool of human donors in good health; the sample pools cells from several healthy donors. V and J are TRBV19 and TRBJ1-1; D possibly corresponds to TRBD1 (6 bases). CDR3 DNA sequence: TGTGCCAGTGCCCCGGGGCAGGGGTTGGAAGCTTTCTTT. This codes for CASAPGQGLEAFF.